Described below is a single TCR beta chain sequence and its context. Original methodology: How many nucleated cells were present was estimated from reference gene primer amplification. Profiled with immunoSEQ multiplex PCR; TCRdb holds only in-frame clones, not every one. V and J calls plus clone size are reproduced from that table; the DNA served to infer D and trimming. The table lists tens of thousands of clones, roughly 85% of them singletons. The sample belongs to a study of blood T cell repertoires in COVID-19. Study in general: Italy, Spain and the United States were the sources of the convalescent and acute COVID-19 samples. PBMCs, B-cell-depleted T cells, or T cells provided the cDNA or gDNA that made up the material.

Losses at the gene ends were 0 bases for V and 6 bases for J; bases not matched to a gene: 8. Germline values: CDR1 SGDLS, CDR2 YYNGEE. The CDR3 has 15 residues. This chain joins TRBV9 and TRBJ1-2; 7 bases align to TRBD1. This TCR was sampled from a human donor in a cohort sampled during active COVID-19. The sequenced sample consisted of peripheral blood. Here the CDR3 DNA reads TGTGCCAGCAGCGTAGGGGCAGGGGGGCCGAATGGCTACACCTTC. Amino acids: CASSVGAGGPNGYTF.